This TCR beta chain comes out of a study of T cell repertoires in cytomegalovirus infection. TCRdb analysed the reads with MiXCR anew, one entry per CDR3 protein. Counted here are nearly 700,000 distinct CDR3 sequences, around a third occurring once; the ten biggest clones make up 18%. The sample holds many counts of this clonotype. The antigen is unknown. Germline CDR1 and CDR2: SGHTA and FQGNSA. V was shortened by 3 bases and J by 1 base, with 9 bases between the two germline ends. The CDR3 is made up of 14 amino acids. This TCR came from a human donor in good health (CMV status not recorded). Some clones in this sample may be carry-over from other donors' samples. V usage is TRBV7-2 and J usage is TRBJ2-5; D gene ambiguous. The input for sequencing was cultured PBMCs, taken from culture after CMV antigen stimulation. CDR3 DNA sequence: TGTGCCAGCAGCTTCGGCGCGCGCCAAGAGACCCAGTACTTC. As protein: CASSFGARQETQYF.